One sample yielded the 22 T cell receptor beta chains listed below, sequenced in a study of blood T cell repertoires in COVID-19. Libraries were prepared by immunoSEQ multiplex PCR; TCRdb keeps only in-frame clonotypes and omits some of them. The table includes about 140,000 clones, about nine tenths detected once. Sequences were obtained from peripheral blood. The receptors originated from a woman in her forties or fifties with acute or convalescent COVID-19.

This clone was recorded only once. V is TRBV11-3 and J is TRBJ2-1; 10 bases align to TRBD2. V gave up 1 base and J gave up 7 bases; unmatched junction bases: 4. The CDR3 runs to 15 residues. From germline, CDR1 is SGHNT and CDR2 YENEEA. In DNA form, the CDR3 reads TGTGCCAGCAGCTTAGGGACTAGCGGTTTGAATGAGCAGTTCTTC. Encoded protein: CASSLGTSGLNEQFF.

V usage is TRBV11-3 and J usage is TRBJ2-1; D may be TRBD2 (6 bases). The CDR3 loop spans 15 amino acids. Trimming shortened V by 1 base and J by 6 bases, and 13 bases separated the two germline ends. Germline V gene data show CDR1 as SGHNT and CDR2 as YENEEA. In DNA form, the CDR3 reads TGTGCCAGCAGCTTAGTGACTAGTCGGTCCAATGAGCAGTTCTTC. Its protein product is CASSLVTSRSNEQFF.

This chain joins TRBV5-1 and TRBJ2-2, with 8 bases lining up with TRBD1. This CDR3 comprises 15 residues. Germline V CDR1 and CDR2: SGHRS, YFSETQ. Germline trimming cut 0 bases from V and 4 bases from J; bases unmatched to any gene: 2. The DNA of the CDR3 is TGCGCCAGCAGCTTGGTAACAGGGGGCACCGGGGAGCTGTTTTTT. This encodes CASSLVTGGTGELFF.

The chain carries TRBV5-1 and TRBJ2-2, with a tentative D call TRBD1 (6 bases). V dropped 3 bases and J dropped 2 bases, with 17 bases sitting between them. The CDR3 is made up of 17 amino acids. The germline CDR1 and CDR2 sequences are SGHRS and YFSETQ. In nucleotides, the CDR3 is TGCGCCAGCAGCTCGACCCCGGGACAAATTAACACCGGGGAGCTGTTTTTT. It is translated as CASSSTPGQINTGELFF.

The gene calls are TRBV6-1 and TRBJ2-7; TRBD1 agrees at 7 bases. V was pared by 0 bases and J by 3 bases, with 2 bases of the junction left unmatched. Per germline, CDR1 MNHNS and CDR2 SASEGT. The CDR3 has 14 amino acids. The CDR3 loop is CASSEATGFYEQYF. In nucleotides, the CDR3 is TGTGCCAGCAGTGAAGCGACAGGGTTCTACGAGCAGTACTTC.

This chain connects TRBV7-9 to TRBJ1-2, with D unclear. The germline V gene has CDR1 SEHNR and CDR2 FQNEAQ (reference sequence). Trimming cost V 1 base and J 6 bases, with 6 bases left between them. This CDR3 contains 12 residues. CDR3 DNA: TGTGCCAGCAGCTTAGACGGGAATGGCTACACCTTC. Translation: CASSLDGNGYTF.

This chain links TRBV7-8 with TRBJ1-2, with 8 bases fitting TRBD1. Germline CDR1 SGHVS, CDR2 FQNEAQ. This CDR3 region has 15 residues. J gave up 4 bases and V 3 bases, and 7 bases lay outside the gene matches. The CDR3 is CASSFRGPLPYGYTF. For the CDR3, the DNA is TGTGCCAGCAGCTTCAGGGGGCCTCTGCCCTATGGCTACACCTTC.

This chain links TRBV9 with TRBJ2-1; 8 bases agree with TRBD1. Germline V lookup: CDR1 SGDLS, CDR2 YYNGEE. This CDR3 has 14 residues. J was trimmed by 9 bases and V by 0 bases; bases with no gene match: 5. The CDR3 DNA follows: TGTGCCAGCAGCGTAGGGACAGGGCTACGTGAGCAGTTCTTC. Residues: CASSVGTGLREQFF.

The chain has TRBV19 and TRBJ2-7, with 8 bases lining up with TRBD2. Germline loops: CDR1 LNHDA, CDR2 SQIVND (reference sequence). Trimming took 3 bases from V and 5 from J; bases not matched to a gene: 15. The CDR3 has 17 residues. The CDR3 DNA is TGTGCCAGTAGTATGGCTTGGGGAGTAGCGGGGATCCACGAGCAGTACTTC. It is translated as CASSMAWGVAGIHEQYF.

The chain uses TRBV27 and TRBJ1-2, with 9 bases matching TRBD1. The CDR3 length is 13 residues. Germline V gene lookup returns CDR1 MNHEY and CDR2 SMNVEV (reference sequence). V lost 6 bases and J lost 5; bases outside the gene matches: 4. This CDR3 reads CASSTGTGYGYTF. The CDR3 bases are TGTGCCAGCAGCACCGGGACAGGGTATGGCTACACCTTC.

The V gene is TRBV5-1, the J gene TRBJ2-7; 10 nucleotides line up with TRBD2. The CDR3 loop spans 15 amino acids. The ends lost 8 bases at V and 9 bases at J; junction bases unmatched: 17. Germline-derived CDR1 and CDR2 are SGHRS and YFSETQ. CDR3 DNA: TGCGCCAGTGCGACTAGCGGGTCTACCTACGAAGGGCAGTACTTC. Protein: CASATSGSTYEGQYF.

The V call is TRBV14, the J call TRBJ1-2; TRBD1 agrees at 9 bases. CDR1 is SGHDN and CDR2 is FVKESK in the germline V gene. Trimming at V came to 4 bases and at J to 6 bases, leaving 12 bases not matched to a gene. The CDR3 runs to 16 residues. Here the CDR3 DNA reads TGTGCCAGCAGCCCACAGGGGGCCGCGGCTCTCAATGGCTACACCTTC. Protein: CASSPQGAAALNGYTF.

V and J are TRBV25-1 and TRBJ1-3; D uncertain. Trimming stripped 4 bases from V and 0 bases from J, with 10 bases between. This CDR3 is 15 amino acids long. Germline loops: CDR1 MGHDK, CDR2 SYGVNS. The CDR3 DNA follows: TGTGCCAGCAGTGTCCCGGGTTCCTCTGGAAACACCATATATTTT. It yields the protein CASSVPGSSGNTIYF.

The gene calls are TRBV18 and TRBJ2-1, with a weak D call TRBD1 (5 bases). V was trimmed by 6 bases and J by 1 base, leaving 7 bases between them. The CDR3 spans 13 residues. Germline V gene data show CDR1 as KGHSH and CDR2 as LQKENI. CDR3 protein: CASSQGSYNEQFF. The DNA of the CDR3 is TGTGCCAGCTCGCAGGGTTCCTACAATGAGCAGTTCTTC.

CDR3 amino acids: CASGRERNTEAFF. CDR3 sequence (DNA): TGTGCCAGCGGGAGGGAACGGAACACTGAAGCTTTCTTT. The chain couples TRBV6-5 to TRBJ1-1, with unresolved D. V was cut by 8 bases and J by 1 base, with 11 bases left in between. This CDR3 has 13 residues. Germline CDR1 and CDR2: MNHEY and SVGAGI.

V gene TRBV27 combines with J gene TRBJ2-1, with 10 positions matching TRBD2. With 3 bases clipped from V and 5 bases from J, the junction kept 4 bases outside the gene matches. The CDR3 is made up of 15 amino acids. The germline gives CDR1 MNHEY, CDR2 SMNVEV (reference sequence). The CDR3 DNA reads as TGTGCCAGCAGTTTCCGTAGCGGGAGGAACAATGAGCAGTTCTTC. Protein product: CASSFRSGRNNEQFF.

This chain links TRBV10-1 with TRBJ2-1; 7 bases are a match to TRBD2. This CDR3 has 14 amino acids. The germline CDR1 and CDR2 sequences are WNHNN and SYGVQD (reference sequence). Trimming removed 2 bases from V and 9 bases from J; junction bases left unmatched: 7. The DNA of the CDR3 is TGCGCCAGCAGTGAGGGCGGGAGACTAGGTGAGCAGTTCTTC. Protein product: CASSEGGRLGEQFF.

This chain uses TRBV6-4 with TRBJ2-5; maybe TRBD1 (6 bases). CDR1 is MRHNA, CDR2 SNTAGT, per germline. The CDR3 spans 14 residues. V was shortened by 4 bases and J by 3 bases, with 12 bases between the two germline ends. CDR3 sequence (DNA): TGTGCCAGCAGTGCACGAGCAGGGGAAGAGACCCAGTACTTC. Its translation: CASSARAGEETQYF.

This rearrangement joins TRBV5-1 to TRBJ1-2; D possibly corresponds to TRBD1 (5 bases). Trimming left V 4 bases short and J 1 base short, with 14 bases between. CDR1 is SGHRS, CDR2 YFSETQ, per germline. There are 15 residues in the CDR3. CDR3 bases: TGCGCCAGCAGCGGGGGGGATGCGGTTAACTATGGCTACACCTTC. Protein product: CASSGGDAVNYGYTF.

The chain combines TRBV30 with TRBJ2-7, with D tentatively TRBD1 (6 bases). This CDR3 has 12 residues. V lost 5 bases and J 1 base, leaving 9 bases between the germline ends. Germline lookup yields CDR1 GTSNPN and CDR2 SVGIG (reference sequence). This CDR3 reads CAWAQGSYEQYF. As DNA, the CDR3 is TGTGCCTGGGCACAGGGTTCCTACGAGCAGTACTTC.

The chain joins TRBV18 to TRBJ2-7; TRBD2 might be the D (5 bases). Germline V gene data show CDR1 as KGHSH and CDR2 as LQKENI. This CDR3 is 14 amino acids long. Trimming took off 0 bases at V and 6 bases at J, with 12 bases between the two ends. The CDR3 DNA follows: TGTGCCAGCTCACCACCGGTCGACGGGATCGAGCAGTACTTC. Amino acids: CASSPPVDGIEQYF.

V usage is TRBV10-3 and J usage is TRBJ1-4; possible D gene TRBD1, 6 bases. The CDR3 covers 15 residues. Germline V lookup: CDR1 ENHRY, CDR2 SYGVKD. Trimming took 3 bases from V and 2 from J, leaving 10 bases between them. CDR3 nucleotide sequence: TGTGCCATCAGTGACACAGGGTCGACTAATGAAAAACTGTTTTTT. It encodes CAISDTGSTNEKLFF.